The 15 T cell receptor beta chains in this list originate from one sample, sequenced in a study of T cells in Graves' hyperthyroidism and ophthalmopathy. The CDR3 regions of TCR beta were amplified from RNA transcripts. The HTBI set primed first-round TCR CDR3 RT-PCR. MiXCR, applied by TCRdb to the multiplex PCR reads, yields one record per CDR3 protein. The sample has 300,000 to 450,000 distinct CDR3 sequences; roughly 14% are singletons. Sequencing was done on a sample of blood. The receptors were sampled from a woman aged 30 to 39 with Graves' ophthalmopathy.

This clonotype was observed many times. The V gene is TRBV5-1, the J gene TRBJ1-2; D possibly corresponds to TRBD1 (6 bases). CDR1 and CDR2 from the germline V gene are SGHRS and YFSETQ. Trimming removed 0 bases from V and 4 bases from J, with 13 bases in between. The CDR3 totals 15 residues. DNA for the CDR3: TGCGCCAGCAGCTTGGAGTTTGGACAGCCCTATGGCTACACCTTC. Translation: CASSLEFGQPYGYTF.

This clonotype was found many times. The V gene is TRBV28, the J gene TRBJ2-3; D remains unclear. This CDR3 contains 16 residues. The V end lost 1 base, the J end lost 2 bases, and 13 bases lay between the germline ends. CDR1 is MDHEN and CDR2 is SYDVKM in the germline V gene. In DNA form, the CDR3 reads TGTGCCAGCAGTTTATTCAAGGGCCCCGTCACAGATACGCAGTATTTT. This gives the protein CASSLFKGPVTDTQYF.

This clonotype was recorded at least ten times. The J gene is TRBJ2-1, the V gene TRBV7-3; D gene ambiguous. The CDR3 is 13 residues long. The V end was cut by 2 bases, the J end by 6 bases, with 8 bases between. CDR1 and CDR2 from the germline V gene are SGHTA and FQGTGA. This chain's CDR3 is CASSLWSGNEQFF. DNA of the CDR3: TGTGCCAGCAGCTTATGGTCAGGCAATGAGCAGTTCTTC.

On this clonotype: A read error may explain this, as a much larger clone is one base away. The V and J genes are TRBV28 and TRBJ2-7; maybe TRBD1 (5 bases). CDR3 size: 13 residues. V was pared by 8 bases and J by 4 bases, with 15 bases between. Germline loops: CDR1 MDHEN, CDR2 SYDVKM. In DNA form, the CDR3 reads TGTGCCAGCGGAAACCACCAGGGTTACGAGCAGTACTTC. This translates into CASGNHQGYEQYF.

This clonotype was seen ten or more times. The chain uses TRBV7-8 and TRBJ2-1; the D call may be TRBD1 or TRBD2 (5 bases each). CDR1 SGHVS and CDR2 FQNEAQ come from the germline V gene. CDR3 length: 14 amino acids. V lost 6 bases, J lost 7 bases, and 16 bases lay in between. The CDR3 here is CASRSPGAGNEQFF. The CDR3 DNA follows: TGTGCCAGCAGATCCCCCGGGGCCGGTAATGAGCAGTTCTTC.

This clonotype was observed at least ten times. The chain has TRBV20-1 and TRBJ2-5; no firm D call. The germline gives CDR1 DFQATT, CDR2 SNEGSKA (reference sequence). V was clipped by 0 bases and J by 1 base, with 12 bases between them. This CDR3 has 15 residues. CDR3 protein: CSARDRSRFQETQYF. The CDR3 DNA follows: TGCAGTGCTAGAGATAGATCACGCTTCCAAGAGACCCAGTACTTC.

The rearrangement links TRBV6-1 to TRBJ2-7; D is possibly TRBD1 (6 bases). This CDR3 has 14 residues. V was trimmed by 4 bases and J by 2 bases, leaving 12 bases between them. Germline CDR1 MNHNS, CDR2 SASEGT. The CDR3 DNA reads as TGTGCCAGCAGTGGCCTACGGACAGCCTACGAGCAGTACTTC. Translated, it gives CASSGLRTAYEQYF.

This clonotype has ten or more counts. The chain recombines TRBV28 with TRBJ1-1; no clear D. Germline assignment: CDR1 MDHEN and CDR2 SYDVKM. The V end was cut by 3 bases, the J end by 3 bases, with 11 bases between. The CDR3 spans 14 residues. The CDR3 bases are TGTGCCAGCAGTTTCGGGGAGGATTACACTGAAGCTTTCTTT. Protein product: CASSFGEDYTEAFF.

This clonotype was counted at least ten times. The rearrangement joins TRBV28 to TRBJ1-2; D is ambiguous. This CDR3 has 12 amino acids. Trimming stripped 6 bases from V and 12 bases from J, with 17 bases between. The germline V gene encodes CDR1 MDHEN and CDR2 SYDVKM. The chain's CDR3 is CASSHAGPLNTF. The CDR3 region has the DNA TGTGCCAGCAGCCACGCCGGGCCGCTGAACACCTTC.

This clonotype was detected many times. Mismatch with germline at one junction end may stem from a read error. The genes are TRBV7-2 and TRBJ2-3; 8 nucleotides line up with TRBD2. There are 17 residues in the CDR3. Germline-derived CDR1 and CDR2 are SGHTA and FQGNSA. This chain's CDR3 is CAGSKDRGGISTDTQYF. The CDR3 DNA reads TGTGCCGGCAGCAAAGATCGGGGGGGGATCAGCACAGATACGCAGTATTTT.

This clonotype has a handful of counts. V gene TRBV5-5 combines with J gene TRBJ1-2; D uncertain. This CDR3 spans 11 amino acids. The germline V gene encodes CDR1 SGHKS and CDR2 YYEKEE (reference sequence). V was clipped by 1 base and J by 7 bases, with 5 bases between them. CDR3 in DNA: TGTGCCAGCAGCTTGCGGGGTGGCTACACCTTC. This gives the protein CASSLRGGYTF.

This clonotype has at least ten counts. The chain links TRBV11-2 to TRBJ2-1; 9 bases agree with TRBD2. Per the germline V gene, CDR1 is SGHAT and CDR2 is FQNNGV. V shed 5 bases, J shed 5 bases, and the junction held 1 base outside the gene matches. This CDR3 has 13 residues. DNA of the CDR3: TGTGCCAGCAGCCGACTAGCGGACAATGAGCAGTTCTTC. Translation gives CASSRLADNEQFF.

Ten or more counts support this clonotype. CDR3 region: CASSGGGPVGGETQYF. As DNA, the CDR3 is TGTGCCAGCAGCGGGGGGGGACCCGTGGGGGGAGAGACCCAGTACTTC. The chain combines TRBV7-2 with TRBJ2-5; 7 bases align to TRBD2. The germline gives CDR1 SGHTA, CDR2 FQGNSA. This CDR3 is built from 16 residues. The V segment lost 5 bases and the J segment 4 bases; nucleotides outside the gene matches: 13.

J is TRBJ2-7 and V is TRBV20-1, with 12 nucleotides matching TRBD1. Germline V CDR1 and CDR2: DFQATT, SNEGSKA (reference sequence). The CDR3 totals 14 residues. V shed 5 bases, J shed 4 bases, and the junction held 6 bases outside the gene matches. CDR3 protein: CSAGEGQGAYEQYF. The CDR3 DNA is TGCAGTGCTGGGGAGGGACAGGGGGCATACGAGCAGTACTTC.

This clonotype was counted ten times or more. The chain uses TRBV20-1 and TRBJ2-2, with 7 bases aligning to TRBD2. This CDR3 spans 15 amino acids. Germline V CDR1 and CDR2: DFQATT, SNEGSKA (reference sequence). Trimming cost V 1 base and J 1 base; bases outside gene matches: 3. The CDR3 sequence: CSARGLAENTGELFF. CDR3 bases: TGCAGTGCTAGAGGACTAGCTGAGAACACCGGGGAGCTGTTTTTT.